A single sample is the source of the 30 T cell receptor beta chains below, sequenced in a study of cytomegalovirus exposure and HLA in healthy donors. With 60 Vbeta and 13 Jbeta primers, the PCR was carried out. Generated by immunoSEQ multiplex PCR, the TCRdb table keeps only in-frame clones and is missing some. The sample has about 220,000 clones; roughly 88% are singletons. The sequenced material came from PBMCs. All receptors derive from a boy aged 2 to 9 in good health and CMV-seronegative.

The chain links TRBV2 to TRBJ1-1; D ambiguous. The CDR3 sequence is 14 residues long. The V and J ends lost 7 bases and 1 base respectively, with 13 bases between them. Germline values: CDR1 SNHLY, CDR2 FYNNEI. The CDR3 nucleotides read TGTGCCAGCACAGAGGTATCTGCGAACACTGAAGCTTTCTTT. It is translated as CASTEVSANTEAFF.

Concerning this clone: The same CDR3 can be traced to other DNA sequences in this sample. The chain employs TRBV4-1 and TRBJ1-1; D not certain. Germline lookup yields CDR1 MGHRA and CDR2 YSYEKL. The V end was cut by 6 bases, the J end by 0 bases, with 11 bases between. There are 14 residues in the CDR3. CDR3 coding DNA: TGCGCCAGCAGGAACAGAGCCTTGAACACTGAAGCTTTCTTT. Its protein is CASRNRALNTEAFF.

The chain carries TRBV29-1 and TRBJ1-2; 7 nucleotides line up with TRBD1. The germline CDR1 and CDR2 sequences are SQVTM and ANQGSEA. The CDR3 has 11 amino acids. J gave up 7 bases and V 5 bases, and 4 bases lay outside the gene matches. As DNA, the CDR3 is TGCAGCGTTTTGAGGGGGCGTGGCTACACCTTC. Amino acids: CSVLRGRGYTF.

The V call is TRBV9, the J call TRBJ1-1, with D tentatively TRBD1 (5 bases). V was cut by 0 bases and J by 6 bases, with 18 bases left in between. Germline V gene data show CDR1 as SGDLS and CDR2 as YYNGEE. CDR3 length: 16 residues. Here the CDR3 reads CASSVGGVWTKAEAFF. CDR3 DNA: TGTGCCAGCAGCGTAGGGGGGGTGTGGACAAAAGCTGAAGCTTTCTTT. Drawing the rest from reference TRBV9 and TRBJ1-1, the complete variable domain is DSGVTQTPKHLITATGQRVTLRCSPRSGDLSVYWYQQSLDQGLQFLIQYYNGEERAKGNILERFSAQQFPDLHSELNLSSLELGDSALYFCASSVGGVWTKAEAFFGQGTRLTVV.

The chain has TRBV2 and TRBJ2-7; 14 bases align to TRBD2. The CDR3 has 15 residues. Germline values: CDR1 SNHLY, CDR2 FYNNEI. The V segment lost 6 bases and the J segment 2 bases; nucleotides outside the gene matches: 3. DNA of the CDR3: TGTGCCAGCAGGGGGACTAGCGGGGGCCCCTACGAGCAGTACTTC. Amino acid sequence: CASRGTSGGPYEQYF.

As for this clone: At one boundary the junction diverges from the germline segment, which might be a read error. This chain joins TRBV7-7 and TRBJ2-7, with D tentatively TRBD2 (6 bases). The CDR3 sequence is 18 residues long. Germline V gene sequence: CDR1 SSHAT, CDR2 FNYEAQ (reference sequence). CDR3: CASSLRFACGVKSYEQYF. The CDR3 region has the DNA TGTGCTAGCAGCTTAAGGTTCGCGTGCGGGGTGAAATCCTACGAGCAGTACTTC.

As regards this clone: At one end the junction does not follow the germline gene, possibly because of a read error. V is TRBV19 and J is TRBJ2-3, with TRBD1 identical over 10 bases. Per the germline V gene, CDR1 is LNHDA and CDR2 is SQIVND (reference sequence). The CDR3 is 13 residues long. CDR3 DNA sequence: TGTGCCAGTAGGACAGGGGGCACCGATACGCAGTATTTT. The encoded protein is CASRTGGTDTQYF.

V and J are TRBV19 and TRBJ1-1, with TRBD1 identical over 10 bases. Germline V CDR1 and CDR2: LNHDA, SQIVND (reference sequence). CDR3 length: 15 amino acids. The junction had 8 bases not matched to a gene; V was cut back by 6 bases and J by 4 bases. The CDR3 sequence is CASRPGQGLPTEAFF. Here the CDR3 DNA reads TGTGCCAGTAGGCCGGGACAGGGGTTGCCCACTGAAGCTTTCTTT. Variable domain in full (rest from reference TRBV19 and TRBJ1-1): DGGITQSPKYLFRKEGQNVTLSCEQNLNHDAMYWYRQDPGQGLRLIYYSQIVNDFQKGDIAEGYSVSREKKESFPLTVTSAQKNPTAFYLCASRPGQGLPTEAFFGQGTRLTVV.

The chain joins TRBV19 to TRBJ1-4; D is unresolved. Germline loops: CDR1 LNHDA, CDR2 SQIVND (reference sequence). CDR3 length: 17 amino acids. V gave up 5 bases and J gave up 5 bases, with 21 bases separating them. CDR3 bases: TGTGCCAGTAGTCCCGGTAATTGGAGGATGGGGAATGAAAAACTGTTTTTT. Encoded protein: CASSPGNWRMGNEKLFF. The full variable domain, completed using reference TRBV19 and TRBJ1-4, is DGGITQSPKYLFRKEGQNVTLSCEQNLNHDAMYWYRQDPGQGLRLIYYSQIVNDFQKGDIAEGYSVSREKKESFPLTVTSAQKNPTAFYLCASSPGNWRMGNEKLFFGSGTQLSVL.

The chain links TRBV19 to TRBJ1-5; D gene unclear. The CDR3 contains 14 residues. The V gene's germline CDR1 is LNHDA and CDR2 SQIVND (reference sequence). V was clipped by 9 bases and J by 0 bases, with 12 bases between them. For the CDR3, the DNA is TGTGCCAGCCGTTCGGGGAATAGCAATCAGCCCCAGCATTTT. It codes for CASRSGNSNQPQHF.

The V gene is TRBV9, the J gene TRBJ2-3, with TRBD2 matching 11 bases. J was trimmed by 4 bases and V by 4 bases; bases with no gene match: 11. CDR3 length: 17 amino acids. Germline assignment: CDR1 SGDLS and CDR2 YYNGEE. CDR3 DNA sequence: TGTGCCAGCAGCCCACTGGATAGCGGGGGGGCCGCAGATACGCAGTATTTT. It translates to CASSPLDSGGAADTQYF.

The rearrangement uses TRBV7-9 and TRBJ1-1, with 7 bases fitting TRBD1. Germline CDR1 and CDR2: SEHNR and FQNEAQ (reference sequence). This CDR3 contains 15 residues. Germline trimming cut 3 bases from V and 11 bases from J; bases unmatched to any gene: 15. The CDR3: CASSLGLGEQGMAFF. CDR3 coding DNA: TGTGCCAGCAGCTTGGGACTCGGAGAACAGGGGATGGCTTTCTTT.

J is TRBJ1-3 and V is TRBV7-9; D is ambiguous. Trimming stripped 3 bases from V and 2 bases from J, with 8 bases between. This CDR3 contains 14 residues. Germline V gene sequence: CDR1 SEHNR, CDR2 FQNEAQ (reference sequence). The CDR3 loop is CASSLERAGNTIYF. The CDR3 DNA reads as TGTGCCAGCAGCTTGGAGAGGGCTGGAAACACCATATATTTT.

The rearrangement joins TRBV6-1 to TRBJ1-5; a weak D match, TRBD1 (6 bases). The V gene's germline CDR1 is MNHNS and CDR2 SASEGT. This CDR3 region has 14 residues. The V gene lost 4 bases and the J gene lost 5 bases, with 12 bases spanning the gap. CDR3 amino acids: CASSVDSGHQPQHF. In nucleotides, the CDR3 is TGTGCCAGCAGTGTGGACAGTGGACATCAGCCCCAGCATTTT.

The rearrangement links TRBV5-6 to TRBJ2-5, with D possibly matching TRBD1 (5 bases). There are 15 residues in the CDR3. Trimming took 0 bases from V and 5 from J, leaving 14 bases between them. CDR1 and CDR2 from the germline V gene are SGHDT and YYEEEE. The DNA of the CDR3 is TGTGCCAGCAGCTTGGTAGGTTTAAGGGGCGAGACCCAGTACTTC. Its protein is CASSLVGLRGETQYF. The full variable domain, in which reference TRBV5-6 and TRBJ2-5 provide the parts outside the CDR3, is DAGVTQSPTHLIKTRGQQVTLRCSPKSGHDTVSWYQQALGQGPQFIFQYYEEEERQRGNFPDRFSGHQFPNYSSELNVNALLLGDSALYLCASSLVGLRGETQYFGPGTRLLVL.

This clone was seen a single time. CDR3 sequence (DNA): TGTGCCAGTAGTCCTTGGACAGGGAGCTCCTACGAGCAGTACTTC. It specifies CASSPWTGSSYEQYF. The chain employs TRBV19 and TRBJ2-7, with TRBD1 matching over 8 bases. Per germline, CDR1 LNHDA and CDR2 SQIVND (reference sequence). CDR3 length equals 15 residues. V shed 5 bases and J 0 bases; nucleotides not matched to a gene: 6.

V is TRBV30 and J is TRBJ2-5; D may be TRBD2 (6 bases). The CDR3 length is 13 residues. Germline assignment: CDR1 GTSNPN and CDR2 SVGIG (reference sequence). V was pared by 3 bases and J by 4 bases, with 12 bases between. The DNA for the CDR3 is TGTGCCTGGAGGGGACTGGCCGGAGAGACCCAGTACTTC. Translated, it gives CAWRGLAGETQYF.

V gene TRBV9 combines with J gene TRBJ1-6; TRBD1 aligns across 7 bases. With V trimmed by 0 bases and J by 9 bases, 6 bases remained unmatched. The CDR3 covers 15 residues. Germline CDR1 and CDR2: SGDLS and YYNGEE. For the CDR3, the DNA is TGTGCCAGCAGCGTAGCTACAGGGGCAGGTTCACCCCTCCACTTT. Amino acid sequence: CASSVATGAGSPLHF.

This chain connects TRBV2 to TRBJ1-2; 10 bases line up with TRBD1. Trimming removed 5 bases from V and 5 bases from J; junction bases left unmatched: 5. CDR1 and CDR2 (germline): SNHLY, FYNNEI. The CDR3 extends over 14 amino acids. The CDR3 loop is CASSRTGGEYGYTF. CDR3 coding DNA: TGTGCCAGCAGTAGGACAGGGGGGGAGTATGGCTACACCTTC.

The chain joins TRBV7-6 to TRBJ2-3; a possible D gene is TRBD2 (7 bases). The V end lost 5 bases, the J end lost 2 bases, and 14 bases lay between the germline ends. Germline values: CDR1 SGHVS, CDR2 FNYEAQ. This CDR3 region has 15 residues. The CDR3: CASSPAGASTDTQYF. CDR3 DNA sequence: TGTGCCAGCAGCCCCGCGGGGGCCTCCACAGATACGCAGTATTTT.

The CDR3 spells CASSDSYSNQPQHF. In nucleotides, the CDR3 is TGTGCCAGCAGTGACAGCTATAGCAATCAGCCCCAGCATTTT. This chain uses TRBV6-4 with TRBJ1-5, with unresolved D. Trimming took off 2 bases at V and 0 bases at J, with 5 bases between the two ends. The germline gives CDR1 MRHNA, CDR2 SNTAGT. The CDR3 extends over 14 amino acids.

The chain has TRBV9 and TRBJ2-3; a weak D match, TRBD2 (6 bases). The germline gives CDR1 SGDLS, CDR2 YYNGEE. Trimming took off 2 bases at V and 6 bases at J, with 19 bases between the two ends. This CDR3 has 16 amino acids. The CDR3 loop is CASSVAHGGWADTQYF. The CDR3 DNA reads TGTGCCAGCAGCGTCGCCCATGGGGGGTGGGCGGATACGCAGTATTTT.

The chain uses TRBV19 and TRBJ1-2, with 7 bases fitting TRBD1. The germline gives CDR1 LNHDA, CDR2 SQIVND (reference sequence). There are 14 residues in the CDR3. The V gene end was trimmed by 7 bases and the J gene end by 3 bases; junction bases not matched to a gene: 8. For the CDR3, the DNA is TGTGCCAGTATTGGCCCCGGGACAGACTATGGCTACACCTTC. This gives the protein CASIGPGTDYGYTF.

J is TRBJ2-2 and V is TRBV4-1; 13 bases agree with TRBD2. CDR1 is MGHRA, CDR2 YSYEKL, per germline. The CDR3 contains 14 residues. The V segment lost 6 bases and the J segment 7 bases; nucleotides outside the gene matches: 2. The CDR3: CASRRTSGGGELFF. CDR3 bases: TGCGCCAGCAGACGGACTAGCGGGGGCGGGGAGCTGTTTTTT.

The V call is TRBV5-1, the J call TRBJ2-7; 10 bases line up with TRBD2. The CDR3 covers 14 residues. The V and J ends lost 4 bases and 4 bases, in that order; junction bases with no gene match: 5. Germline V gene sequence: CDR1 SGHRS, CDR2 YFSETQ. The CDR3: CASSPTSGTYEQYF. The DNA for the CDR3 is TGCGCCAGCAGCCCCACTAGCGGGACATACGAGCAGTACTTC.

The V gene is TRBV6-5, the J gene TRBJ2-2, with 10 bases aligning to TRBD2. J lost 6 bases, V lost 6 bases, and 4 bases had no gene match. Germline loops: CDR1 MNHEY, CDR2 SVGAGI. The CDR3 runs to 14 residues. CDR3 in amino acids: CASSLGLAPGELFF. CDR3 sequence (DNA): TGTGCCAGCAGCCTGGGACTAGCGCCCGGGGAGCTGTTTTTT.

The CDR3 DNA follows: TGTGCCAGCATCTTCAGACTAGCCTCCTACAATGAGCAGTTCTTC. Its protein is CASIFRLASYNEQFF. The chain combines TRBV27 with TRBJ2-1; 7 bases agree with TRBD2. Germline trimming cut 7 bases from V and 0 bases from J; bases unmatched to any gene: 6. CDR1 is MNHEY and CDR2 is SMNVEV in the germline V gene (reference sequence). This CDR3 comprises 15 residues.

The V and J genes are TRBV19 and TRBJ2-7, with 12 bases identical to TRBD2. Germline loops: CDR1 LNHDA, CDR2 SQIVND (reference sequence). CDR3 length equals 15 residues. The J segment lost 0 bases and the V segment lost 4 bases, leaving 1 base of the junction unmatched. Written as DNA, the CDR3 is TGTGCCAGTAGTAAGACTAGCGGGGGCTCCTACGAGCAGTACTTC. As protein: CASSKTSGGSYEQYF. Full variable domain (outside the CDR3, taken from reference TRBV19 and TRBJ2-7): DGGITQSPKYLFRKEGQNVTLSCEQNLNHDAMYWYRQDPGQGLRLIYYSQIVNDFQKGDIAEGYSVSREKKESFPLTVTSAQKNPTAFYLCASSKTSGGSYEQYFGPGTRLTVT.

Here the CDR3 DNA reads TGTGCCAGCAGTTCCGGGACAGGGGGGGGCTACACCTTC. It specifies CASSSGTGGGYTF. The chain combines TRBV27 with TRBJ1-2; 11 nucleotides match TRBD1. Germline CDR1 is MNHEY and CDR2 is SMNVEV (reference sequence). J gave up 8 bases and V 4 bases, and 3 bases lay outside the gene matches. The CDR3 contains 13 residues.

For this clone: The sample has other DNA sequences that encode this CDR3 too. The chain employs TRBV6-5 and TRBJ2-3, with D possibly being TRBD1 (6 bases). Germline CDR1 reads MNHEY; CDR2 reads SVGAGI. This CDR3 has 14 residues. The V gene lost 6 bases and the J gene lost 5 bases, with 15 bases spanning the gap. The CDR3 nucleotides are TGTGCCAGCAGCCCGGCACAGGGCATAGATACGCAGTATTTT. Encoded protein: CASSPAQGIDTQYF.